The 28 T cell receptor beta chains below come from one sample, sequenced in a study of response to subunit inactivated influenza vaccine. TCRdb re-analysed the RT-PCR reads in MiXCR, keeping a single row per CDR3 protein. The profile shows more than 250,000 distinct CDR3 sequences, 20% to 25% of them singletons. Here the sequenced sample was PBMCs from blood, taken less than 22 months after vaccination. These receptors originate from a man aged 45 to 70 who received an inactivated influenza vaccine.

The chain uses TRBV11-2 and TRBJ2-5; D gene uncertain. V gave up 2 bases and J gave up 5 bases, with 12 bases separating them. The CDR3 extends over 14 amino acids. CDR1 SGHAT and CDR2 FQNNGV come from the germline V gene. DNA of the CDR3: TGTGCCAGCAGCTTAACCTTCTTGGGGGAGACCCAGTACTTC. This gives the protein CASSLTFLGETQYF.

The rearrangement links TRBV6-1 to TRBJ2-5, with D perhaps TRBD2 (6 bases). V was pared by 5 bases and J by 5 bases, with 18 bases between. Per the germline V gene, CDR1 is MNHNS and CDR2 is SASEGT. This CDR3 comprises 15 residues. This chain's CDR3 is CASSTRAPGRETQYF. In DNA form, the CDR3 reads TGTGCCAGCAGTACCCGGGCCCCTGGGAGGGAGACCCAGTACTTC.

In its sample, this clonotype was seen a few times. The V call is TRBV6-2 or TRBV6-3, the J call TRBJ1-5; the D gene is possibly TRBD1 (5 bases). Germline V gives CDR1 MNHEY, CDR2 SVGEGT. The CDR3 spans 12 residues. The ends were cut back, 6 bases at V and 7 bases at J, with 10 bases in the middle. The CDR3 loop reads CASSDSGQPQHF. The CDR3 DNA follows: TGTGCCAGCAGCGACTCAGGGCAGCCCCAGCATTTT.

This clonotype was seen a handful of times. CDR3 sequence: CASSLFLAGPQETQYF. The CDR3 DNA sequence: TGTGCCAGCAGTTTATTCCTAGCGGGACCCCAAGAGACCCAGTACTTC. V is TRBV28 and J is TRBJ2-5; 9 bases are a match to TRBD2. V shed 1 base, J shed 1 base, and the junction held 4 bases outside the gene matches. The CDR3 contains 16 residues. Germline assignment: CDR1 MDHEN and CDR2 SYDVKM. Variable domain in full (rest from reference TRBV28 and TRBJ2-5): DVKVTQSSRYLVKRTGEKVFLECVQDMDHENMFWYRQDPGLGLRLIYFSYDVKMKEKGDIPEGYSVSREKKERFSLILESASTNQTSMYLCASSLFLAGPQETQYFGPGTRLLVL.

The rearrangement uses TRBV20-1 and TRBJ1-3; 7 bases are a match to TRBD1. Germline V lookup: CDR1 DFQATT, CDR2 SNEGSKA (reference sequence). Unmatched junction bases numbered 5, after V lost 5 bases and J lost 4 bases. CDR3 size: 13 residues. The CDR3 sequence is CSARGTAGNTIYF. CDR3 sequence (DNA): TGCAGTGCTCGAGGGACAGCCGGAAACACCATATATTTT.

The chain uses TRBV29-1 and TRBJ2-1; no reliable D call. Between the trimmed V and J ends, which lost 3 bases and 4 bases, there was a span of 7 bases. The CDR3 is 12 amino acids. Germline V gene lookup returns CDR1 SQVTM and CDR2 ANQGSEA. The CDR3 coding sequence is TGCAGCGTTGATCGGGTTTACAATGAGCAGTTCTTC. It is translated as CSVDRVYNEQFF.

This clonotype was found many times. The V call is TRBV6-6, the J call TRBJ1-1; no firm D call. V lost 0 bases, J lost 1 base, and 3 bases lay in between. This CDR3 spans 13 amino acids. CDR1 is MNHNY and CDR2 is SVGAGI in the germline V gene (reference sequence). CDR3 DNA sequence: TGTGCCAGCAGTTACTCGAAGAACACTGAAGCTTTCTTT. Amino acids: CASSYSKNTEAFF.

In its sample, this clonotype was seen a few times. V is TRBV7-2 and J is TRBJ1-5, with 7 bases that match TRBD1. The germline V gene encodes CDR1 SGHTA and CDR2 FQGNSA. The CDR3 loop spans 15 amino acids. V shed 4 bases, J shed 0 bases, and the junction held 3 bases outside the gene matches. The CDR3 spells CASSSEGASNQPQHF. The DNA for the CDR3 is TGTGCCAGCAGCTCCGAGGGGGCTAGCAATCAGCCCCAGCATTTT.

The count of this clonotype is one. The chain couples TRBV20-1 to TRBJ2-3; either TRBD1 or TRBD2 may supply D (6 bases each). CDR3 length: 16 amino acids. Germline V gene data show CDR1 as DFQATT and CDR2 as SNEGSKA (reference sequence). Trimming removed 0 bases from V and 2 bases from J, with 15 bases in between. This CDR3 reads CSAREEGGLPTDTQYF. Written as DNA, the CDR3 is TGCAGTGCTAGAGAGGAGGGGGGTTTGCCCACAGATACGCAGTATTTT.

This chain links TRBV5-1 with TRBJ2-1; D not resolved. V lost 1 base, J lost 8 bases, and 4 bases lay in between. This CDR3 is built from 11 residues. Germline CDR1 reads SGHRS; CDR2 reads YFSETQ. CDR3 DNA: TGCGCCAGCAGCTTGACTTATGAGCAGTTCTTC. Translated, it gives CASSLTYEQFF.

The chain employs TRBV11-2 and TRBJ2-4; TRBD1 matches at 10 bases. This CDR3 spans 18 amino acids. Trimming cost V 5 bases and J 0 bases; bases outside gene matches: 10. Germline loops: CDR1 SGHAT, CDR2 FQNNGV. CDR3 sequence reads: CASSTSWTGGIAKNIQYF. The CDR3, as DNA: TGTGCCAGCAGCACCTCGTGGACAGGGGGGATAGCCAAAAACATTCAGTACTTC. The full variable domain, its missing parts supplied by reference TRBV11-2 and TRBJ2-4, is EAGVAQSPRYKIIEKRQSVAFWCNPISGHATLYWYQQILGQGPKLLIQFQNNGVVDDSQLPKDRFSAERLKGVDSTLKIQPAKLEDSAVYLCASSTSWTGGIAKNIQYFGAGTRLSVL.

At least ten counts were recorded for this clonotype. In DNA form, the CDR3 reads TGTGCCAGCAGCTGGTGGGCAGATGGAAACACCATATATTTT. Amino acid sequence: CASSWWADGNTIYF. The chain has TRBV12-3 or TRBV12-4 and TRBJ1-3; D call uncertain. The CDR3 contains 14 residues. V lost 6 bases, J lost 3 bases, and 12 bases lay in between.

This clonotype appeared many times. The V gene is TRBV6-5, the J gene TRBJ1-1; tentative D call: TRBD1 (6 bases). V lost 3 bases and J lost 4, with 18 bases in between. Germline CDR1 and CDR2: MNHEY and SVGAGI. The CDR3 loop spans 16 amino acids. The CDR3 sequence: CASSYGGRGPVTEAFF. The CDR3, as DNA: TGTGCCAGCAGTTATGGAGGTCGGGGGCCGGTCACTGAAGCTTTCTTT.

This clonotype turned up a few times. V and J are TRBV20-1 and TRBJ2-7, with no clear D. Trimming removed 8 bases at V and 4 bases at J, with 12 bases between. This CDR3 comprises 11 residues. In germline, CDR1 is DFQATT, CDR2 SNEGSKA (reference sequence). CDR3 in amino acids: CSYDGAYEQYF. The CDR3, as DNA: TGCAGTTACGACGGAGCGTACGAGCAGTACTTC.

The V and J genes are TRBV15 and TRBJ2-7, with 7 positions matching TRBD1. V lost 0 bases to trimming and J lost 3 bases; unmatched junction nucleotides: 5. There are 15 residues in the CDR3. Germline values: CDR1 LNHNV, CDR2 YYDKDF (reference sequence). The CDR3 loop reads CATSRDRAGGYEQYF. DNA of the CDR3: TGTGCCACCAGCAGAGATCGGGCAGGGGGCTACGAGCAGTACTTC.

This clonotype was found many times. This chain connects TRBV11-3 to TRBJ1-4; D uncertain. Deletions cut 4 bases from V and 3 bases from J, with 15 bases between. CDR3 length equals 16 residues. The V gene's germline CDR1 is SGHNT and CDR2 YENEEA. CDR3 coding DNA: TGTGCCAGCAGCTCAAAACGGTTTTCATCTAATGAAAAACTGTTTTTT. This translates into CASSSKRFSSNEKLFF.

In this sample, this clonotype turned up many times. This rearrangement joins TRBV7-9 to TRBJ2-5; 7 positions agree with TRBD1. Germline V gene sequence: CDR1 SEHNR, CDR2 FQNEAQ (reference sequence). The CDR3 is made up of 15 amino acids. J was trimmed by 0 bases and V by 3 bases; bases with no gene match: 4. The CDR3 DNA follows: TGTGCCAGCAGCTTGGGCGACAGGGACCAAGAGACCCAGTACTTC. It codes for CASSLGDRDQETQYF.

This clonotype appeared a few times. V and J are TRBV20-1 and TRBJ1-5, with a possible D match to TRBD1 (6 bases). The CDR3 loop spans 17 amino acids. Deletions cut 6 bases from V and 4 bases from J, with 25 bases between. Germline CDR1 DFQATT, CDR2 SNEGSKA (reference sequence). The CDR3 nucleotides read TGCAGTGCCCCGGGAGGCAGGGGACGGGGGATTAATCAGCCCCAGCATTTT. It specifies CSAPGGRGRGINQPQHF.

The V call is TRBV7-9, the J call TRBJ2-1; the D gene is possibly TRBD1 (6 bases). Germline assignment: CDR1 SEHNR and CDR2 FQNEAQ (reference sequence). This CDR3 region has 16 residues. The germline V and J ends were trimmed by 6 bases and 0 bases, with 15 bases remaining between them. The DNA of the CDR3 is TGTGCCAGCAGAGGACAGACCTCTAGCTCCTACAATGAGCAGTTCTTC. Residues: CASRGQTSSSYNEQFF.

In this sample, this clonotype turned up a few times. The chain joins TRBV30 to TRBJ2-2; D remains unclear. The CDR3 is made up of 13 amino acids. CDR1 is GTSNPN and CDR2 is SVGIG in the germline V gene (reference sequence). V lost 7 bases and J 0 bases, leaving 9 bases between the germline ends. The CDR3 sequence is CASSRTNTGELFF. The CDR3 DNA follows: TGTGCCTCTTCGAGAACGAACACCGGGGAGCTGTTTTTT.

This clonotype appeared once. At one end, the junction sequence differs from germline, possibly due to a read error. This chain links TRBV12-3 or TRBV12-4 with TRBJ2-1, with D possibly matching TRBD1 (5 bases). The CDR3 is made up of 15 amino acids. The DNA for the CDR3 is TGTGCCGGCAGTTTCCAGGGAAACAGCCACAATGAGCAGTTCTTC. This codes for CAGSFQGNSHNEQFF.

This clonotype appeared a few times. The rearrangement joins TRBV20-1 to TRBJ1-1, with D perhaps TRBD1 (6 bases). In germline, CDR1 is DFQATT, CDR2 SNEGSKA (reference sequence). The CDR3 totals 14 residues. The V end was cut by 7 bases, the J end by 4 bases, with 19 bases between. The CDR3 is CSGSRGAHSTEAFF. In DNA form, the CDR3 reads TGCAGTGGAAGTCGGGGGGCTCATAGCACTGAAGCTTTCTTT.

This clonotype was seen only a few times. The gene calls are TRBV7-2 and TRBJ1-6; 7 bases align to TRBD1. The J segment lost 4 bases and the V segment lost 4 bases, leaving 10 bases of the junction unmatched. Germline CDR1 and CDR2: SGHTA and FQGNSA. The CDR3 is 17 residues long. The DNA of the CDR3 is TGTGCCAGCAGCTCGCAACGGGACAGCCAATATAATTCACCCCTCCACTTT. This sequence encodes CASSSQRDSQYNSPLHF.

This clonotype turned up a few times. This chain links TRBV5-1 with TRBJ2-3, with 8 bases that match TRBD2. This CDR3 has 17 amino acids. V lost 2 bases and J lost 0; bases outside the gene matches: 8. Germline V gene data show CDR1 as SGHRS and CDR2 as YFSETQ. CDR3 nucleotide sequence: TGCGCCAGCAGCTTAGGACCGGCTAGCGGGAGCACAGATACGCAGTATTTT. Protein sequence: CASSLGPASGSTDTQYF.

The V and J genes are TRBV5-1 and TRBJ2-7, with a tentative D call TRBD2 (6 bases). The V gene's germline CDR1 is SGHRS and CDR2 YFSETQ. The CDR3 contains 14 residues. The ends were cut back, 5 bases at V and 0 bases at J, with 12 bases in the middle. The CDR3 loop reads CASRSGPSSYEQYF. For the CDR3, the DNA is TGCGCCAGCAGAAGCGGGCCGAGCTCCTACGAGCAGTACTTC.

This clonotype was recorded a few times. The V gene is TRBV6-2 or TRBV6-3, the J gene TRBJ1-6; D perhaps matches TRBD1 (6 bases). The V end lost 6 bases, the J end lost 7 bases, and 16 bases lay between the germline ends. Germline values: CDR1 MNHEY, CDR2 SVGEGT. The CDR3 is made up of 15 amino acids. CDR3 region: CASSWDTQINSPLHF. The DNA for the CDR3 is TGTGCCAGCAGCTGGGACACCCAGATAAATTCACCCCTCCACTTT.

This clonotype has more than one count but fewer than ten. The chain uses TRBV10-3 and TRBJ2-2, with 10 positions matching TRBD2. V shed 9 bases, J shed 7 bases, and the junction held 5 bases outside the gene matches. CDR1 is ENHRY and CDR2 is SYGVKD in the germline V gene. This CDR3 has 13 residues. The CDR3 DNA reads TGTGCCATAGCGGGAGGGCCTAACGGGGAGCTGTTTTTT. This encodes CAIAGGPNGELFF.

The V gene is TRBV6-2 or TRBV6-3, the J gene TRBJ1-2, with a possible D match to TRBD1 (6 bases). The CDR3 consists of 18 residues. Trimming pared 6 bases from V and 2 bases from J, leaving 25 bases between. CDR1 is MNHEY and CDR2 is SVGEGT in the germline V gene. The CDR3 protein is CASSPRHKGVAPNYGYTF. The CDR3 nucleotides read TGTGCCAGCAGCCCCCGGCATAAGGGGGTAGCCCCGAACTATGGCTACACCTTC.